The entry below describes one T cell receptor beta chain. Antigen unknown. The record originates from a study of T cells after posttransplantation cyclophosphamide. Study conclusions and caveats: TRB overlap between skin or GI tissue T cells and blood was limited.

Data came from immunoSEQ multiplex PCR; TCRdb stores just in-frame clones and leaves some out. The profile covers about 9,700 clones, with nearly 98% appearing a single time and less than 0.25% taken by the ten largest. Cells defined as naive were viable CD3+CD4+ or CD3+CD8+ and CCR7+CD45RA+CD45RO-CD95-CD27+CD28+. This related bone marrow graft donor gave peripheral blood on the day of marrow donation. This CDR3 has 13 residues. Per the germline V gene, CDR1 is SGHAT and CDR2 is FQNNGV. V lost 5 bases and J lost 10, with 15 bases in between. Sequencing was performed on naive CD4+ T cells sorted from PBMCs. The receptor was isolated from a woman aged 55-70 years in good health, CMV-negative, and a related stem cell transplant donor. The V and J genes are TRBV11-2 and TRBJ2-1; D remains unclear. The CDR3 DNA reads TGTGCCAGCAGCGTACGATTAGTCGGGGAGCAGTTCTTC. This translates into CASSVRLVGEQFF.